Listed below are T cell receptor beta chains from one sample, sequenced in a study of response to subunit inactivated influenza vaccine. Each CDR3 protein gets one entry after TCRdb re-called the RT-PCR reads with MiXCR. The sample shows about 520,000 distinct CDR3 sequences, roughly 11% of them seen only once. This specimen was PBMCs from blood, taken more than 35 days after vaccination. The receptors derive from a middle-aged man who received an inactivated influenza vaccine. Each CDR3 is given with its conserved first and last residue. A D gene is named only where the DNA matches it firmly. Expanded clones get a size class; other rows say once, few or many, or leave the size out.

j_call v_call d_call clone_size cdr3_aa cdr3_nt
TRBJ2-3 TRBV13 - many CASSLLEFGTDTQYF TGTGCCAGCAGCTTACTAGAGTTTGGCACAGATACGCAGTATTTT
TRBJ2-4 TRBV5-1 TRBD2 few CASSLEAGAALAKNIQYF TGCGCCAGCAGCTTGGAGGCGGGAGCGGCCCTAGCCAAAAACATTCAGTACTTC
TRBJ2-3 TRBV21-1 - few CARGTSDHTDTQYF TGTGCCAGAGGGACTAGCGACCACACAGATACGCAGTATTTT
TRBJ1-1 TRBV6-6 - many CASSSSGLEAFF TGTGCCAGCAGTTCTTCCGGGCTTGAAGCTTTCTTT
TRBJ2-2 TRBV5-1 TRBD2 - CASSKRGLAGLNTGELFF TGCGCCAGCAGCAAGAGGGGACTAGCGGGTCTAAACACCGGGGAGCTGTTTTTT
TRBJ1-3 TRBV7-6 - - CASSLVAPPLSGNTIYF TGTGCCAGCAGCTTAGTGGCACCTCCCCTCTCTGGAAACACCATATATTTT
TRBJ1-1 TRBV5-1 TRBD1 many CASSLDRPNTEAFF TGCGCCAGCAGCCTGGACAGGCCGAACACTGAAGCTTTCTTT
TRBJ1-2 TRBV15 - many CATSSEGGNYGYTF TGTGCCACCAGCTCCGAGGGGGGAAACTATGGCTACACCTTC
TRBJ2-7 TRBV7-9 TRBD1 few CASLNTGTGNDEQYF TGTGCCAGCCTCAATACCGGGACAGGGAACGACGAGCAGTACTTC
TRBJ2-7 TRBV24-1 TRBD2 many CATSDSGLAGAYEQYF TGTGCCACCAGTGATTCCGGACTAGCGGGAGCCTACGAGCAGTACTTC
TRBJ2-5 TRBV18 - - CASSPPQGQETQYF TGTGCCAGCTCACCACCGCAGGGGCAAGAGACCCAGTACTTC
TRBJ2-7 TRBV29-1 TRBD2 - CSVRPLAGVHEQYF TGCAGCGTCCGACCCCTAGCGGGAGTCCACGAGCAGTACTTC
TRBJ1-4 TRBV4-3 - - CASSRIGGRYGEKLFF TGCGCCAGCAGCCGTATAGGGGGACGGTACGGTGAAAAACTGTTTTTT
TRBJ1-1 TRBV20-1 - - CSAFRQPMNTEAFF TGCAGTGCTTTCCGACAGCCCATGAACACTGAAGCTTTCTTT
TRBJ1-1 TRBV29-1 - many CSVETGNTEAFF TGCAGCGTTGAAACAGGGAACACTGAAGCTTTCTTT